This entry concerns a single T cell receptor (beta chain). Its antigen is not known. The data belong to a study of cytomegalovirus exposure and HLA in healthy donors. Study results and caveats: The study labeled around 160 TCR beta chains cytomegalovirus-associated.

CDR1 and CDR2 from the germline V gene are LGHNA and YNFKEQ. The CDR3 is made up of 15 amino acids. The V segment lost 5 bases and the J segment 1 base; nucleotides outside the gene matches: 8. Only in-frame clones appear in the TCRdb table, and some are missing; sequencing was by immunoSEQ multiplex PCR. The sample holds 350,000 or so clones, 75% to 90% seen once. The chain is built from TRBV4-2 and TRBJ2-7, with 7 bases that match TRBD2. The source of this sequence is a woman younger than 35 in good health and CMV-seronegative. Sequenced sample: PBMCs. The CDR3 sequence: CASSVPSGKSYEQYF. The CDR3 DNA sequence: TGTGCCAGCAGCGTACCTAGCGGAAAATCCTACGAGCAGTACTTC.